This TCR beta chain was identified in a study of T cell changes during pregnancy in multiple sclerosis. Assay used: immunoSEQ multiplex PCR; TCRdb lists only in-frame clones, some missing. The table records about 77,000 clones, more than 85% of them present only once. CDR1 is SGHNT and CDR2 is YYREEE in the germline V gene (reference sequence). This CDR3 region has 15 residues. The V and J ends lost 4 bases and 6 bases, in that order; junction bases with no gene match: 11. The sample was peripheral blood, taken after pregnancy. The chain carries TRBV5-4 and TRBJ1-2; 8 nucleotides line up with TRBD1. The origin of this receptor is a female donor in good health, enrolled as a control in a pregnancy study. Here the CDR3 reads CASSIAGTGHDGYTF. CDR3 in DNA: TGTGCCAGCAGCATCGCCGGGACAGGTCATGATGGCTACACCTTC.